The 10 T cell receptor beta chains below all came from one sample that was sequenced in a study of control samples from healthy donors and cancer patients. Clones were sequenced by immunoSEQ multiplex PCR, and TCRdb holds only the in-frame ones, with some missing. The sample lists 65,000 to 75,000 clones; roughly 87% were seen once. Sequenced sample: blood. These receptors came from a woman in her fifties or sixties in good health.

The J gene is TRBJ1-5, the V gene TRBV19; 10 bases are shared with TRBD1. V dropped 5 bases and J dropped 6; count of bases not matched to a gene: 10. CDR3 size: 16 residues. Germline V CDR1 and CDR2: LNHDA, SQIVND (reference sequence). CDR3: CASSVAGTGVTQPQHF. In DNA form, the CDR3 reads TGTGCCAGTAGTGTTGCCGGGACAGGGGTAACTCAGCCCCAGCATTTT.

The chain combines TRBV18 with TRBJ1-4; D gene uncertain. The germline V and J ends were trimmed by 6 bases and 7 bases, with 9 bases remaining between them. Looked up from germline, CDR1 is KGHSH and CDR2 is LQKENI. The CDR3 is 12 amino acids. CDR3: CASSPTTEKLFF. Here the CDR3 DNA reads TGTGCCAGCTCCCCTACGACTGAAAAACTGTTTTTT. Combining the CDR3 with reference TRBV18 and TRBJ1-4 gives the whole variable domain NAGVMQNPRHLVRRRGQEARLRCSPMKGHSHVYWYRQLPEEGLKFMVYLQKENIIDESGMPKERFSAEFPKEGPSILRIQQVVRGDSAAYFCASSPTTEKLFFGSGTQLSVL.

This chain uses TRBV18 with TRBJ2-7; the match to TRBD2 covers 8 bases. J gave up 2 bases and V 6 bases, and 15 bases lay outside the gene matches. This CDR3 contains 17 residues. Germline values: CDR1 KGHSH, CDR2 LQKENI. The CDR3, as DNA: TGTGCCAGCTCGCCGCGGGGACTAGTTGTTCCCCCCTACGAGCAGTACTTC. Encoded protein: CASSPRGLVVPPYEQYF.

The genes are TRBV19 and TRBJ1-1; D unclear. CDR1 and CDR2 from the germline V gene are LNHDA and SQIVND (reference sequence). V dropped 7 bases and J dropped 0 bases, with 9 bases sitting between them. CDR3 length equals 13 residues. CDR3 nucleotide sequence: TGTGCCAGTACCCGGGTCCTGAACACTGAAGCTTTCTTT. It is translated as CASTRVLNTEAFF.

V and J are TRBV3-1 (or the pseudogene TRBV3-2) and TRBJ2-2; 7 bases are shared with TRBD2. V lost 1 base, J lost 4 bases, and 9 bases stayed unmatched. This CDR3 has 17 residues. Germline-derived CDR1 and CDR2 are LGHDT and YNNKEL (reference sequence). DNA of the CDR3: TGTGCCAGCAGCCAAGCTAGCGGACCGTCGGGCACCGGGGAGCTGTTTTTT. It specifies CASSQASGPSGTGELFF.

The chain is built from TRBV19 and TRBJ1-1; D unresolved. From germline, CDR1 is LNHDA and CDR2 SQIVND (reference sequence). This CDR3 contains 12 residues. Trimming removed 0 bases at V and 3 bases at J, with 2 bases between. The CDR3 sequence is CASSIDDTEAFF. In DNA, the CDR3 is TGTGCCAGTAGTATAGATGACACTGAAGCTTTCTTT. Full variable domain (missing parts from reference TRBV19 and TRBJ1-1): DGGITQSPKYLFRKEGQNVTLSCEQNLNHDAMYWYRQDPGQGLRLIYYSQIVNDFQKGDIAEGYSVSREKKESFPLTVTSAQKNPTAFYLCASSIDDTEAFFGQGTRLTVV.

This chain joins TRBV6-5 and TRBJ1-5, with D possibly matching TRBD1 (6 bases). Germline V lookup: CDR1 MNHEY, CDR2 SVGAGI. The V end lost 7 bases, the J end lost 3 bases, and 13 bases lay between the germline ends. This CDR3 has 14 residues. The CDR3 sequence: CASTPDRVNQPQHF. The DNA for the CDR3 is TGTGCCAGCACCCCGGACAGAGTCAATCAGCCCCAGCATTTT.

CDR3 loop: CASRATLQGAAEAFF. CDR3 sequence (DNA): TGTGCCAGCAGGGCCACCCTACAGGGGGCCGCTGAAGCTTTCTTT. The chain employs TRBV7-9 and TRBJ1-1; TRBD1 matches at 9 bases. The CDR3 is 15 amino acids. V gave up 6 bases and J gave up 6 bases; unmatched junction bases: 11. Germline V gene sequence: CDR1 SEHNR, CDR2 FQNEAQ (reference sequence).

The V and J genes are TRBV5-6 and TRBJ1-2; 7 positions agree with TRBD1. V shed 0 bases and J 5 bases; nucleotides not matched to a gene: 4. The CDR3 is made up of 14 amino acids. Germline CDR1 SGHDT, CDR2 YYEEEE. CDR3 nucleotides: TGTGCCAGCAGCTTGGACAGGGGCTTTTATGGCTACACCTTC. Its protein is CASSLDRGFYGYTF.

This clone was seen a single time. V usage is TRBV27 and J usage is TRBJ2-1, with a possible D match to TRBD1 (5 bases). Trimming took 3 bases from V and 0 from J, leaving 6 bases between them. Germline V gene data show CDR1 as MNHEY and CDR2 as SMNVEV (reference sequence). This CDR3 comprises 14 residues. The CDR3 sequence: CASSLGRSYNEQFF. The CDR3 DNA reads as TGTGCCAGCAGTTTGGGGCGCTCCTACAATGAGCAGTTCTTC.